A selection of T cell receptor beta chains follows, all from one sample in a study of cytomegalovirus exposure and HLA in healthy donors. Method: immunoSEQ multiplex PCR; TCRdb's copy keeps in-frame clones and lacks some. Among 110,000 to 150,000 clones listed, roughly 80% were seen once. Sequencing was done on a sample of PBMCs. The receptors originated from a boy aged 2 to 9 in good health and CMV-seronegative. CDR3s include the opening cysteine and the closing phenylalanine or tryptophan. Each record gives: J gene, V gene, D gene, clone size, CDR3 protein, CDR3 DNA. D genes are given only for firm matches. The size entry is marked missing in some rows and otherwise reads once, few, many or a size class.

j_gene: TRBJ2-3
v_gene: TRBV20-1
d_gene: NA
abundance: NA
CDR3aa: CSATLGDTQYF
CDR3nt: TGCAGTGCTACGCTCGGAGATACGCAGTATTTT

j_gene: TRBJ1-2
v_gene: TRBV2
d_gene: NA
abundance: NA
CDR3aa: CASSDFIPNREEGGATF
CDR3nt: TGTGCCAGCAGTGACTTCATTCCCAACCGAGAGGAGGGTGGGGCCACCTTC

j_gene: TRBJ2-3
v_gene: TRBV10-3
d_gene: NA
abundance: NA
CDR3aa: CAISEQGLGPNTDTQYF
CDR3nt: TGTGCCATCAGTGAACAGGGCTTAGGGCCAAACACAGATACGCAGTATTTT

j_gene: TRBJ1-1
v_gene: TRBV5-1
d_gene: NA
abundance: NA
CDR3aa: CASSLGVNTEAFF
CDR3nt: TGCGCCAGCAGCTTGGGAGTGAACACTGAAGCTTTCTTT

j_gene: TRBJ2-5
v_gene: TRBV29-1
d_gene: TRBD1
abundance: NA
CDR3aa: CSVGQGRETQYF
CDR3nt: TGCAGCGTTGGACAGGGAAGGGAGACCCAGTACTTC

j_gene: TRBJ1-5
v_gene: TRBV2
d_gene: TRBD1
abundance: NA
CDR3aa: CASSSDRGGNQPQHF
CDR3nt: TGTGCCAGCAGTTCTGACAGGGGAGGCAATCAGCCCCAGCATTTT

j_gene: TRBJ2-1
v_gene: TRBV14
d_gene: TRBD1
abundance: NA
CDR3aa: CASSPPVGAGGLWNEQFF
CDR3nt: TGTGCCAGCAGCCCCCCTGTCGGGGCAGGGGGATTATGGAATGAGCAGTTCTTC

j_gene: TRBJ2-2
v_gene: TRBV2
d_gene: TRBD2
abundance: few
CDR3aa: CASSRWGGGGTGELFF
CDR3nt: TGTGCCAGCAGTCGCTGGGGCGGGGGGGGAACCGGGGAGCTGTTTTTT

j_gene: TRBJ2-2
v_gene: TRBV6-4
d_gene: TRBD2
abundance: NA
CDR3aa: CASSKTSGQTGELFF
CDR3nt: TGTGCCAGCAGTAAGACTAGCGGGCAAACCGGGGAGCTGTTTTTT

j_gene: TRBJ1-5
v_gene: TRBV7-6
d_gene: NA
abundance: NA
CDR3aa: CASSLVADINQPQHF
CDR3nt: TGTGCCAGCAGCTTAGTGGCAGACATCAATCAGCCCCAGCATTTT

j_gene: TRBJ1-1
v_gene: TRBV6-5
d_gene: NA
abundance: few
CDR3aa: CASSRDKNTEAFF
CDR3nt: TGTGCCAGCAGCCGTGACAAGAACACTGAAGCTTTCTTT

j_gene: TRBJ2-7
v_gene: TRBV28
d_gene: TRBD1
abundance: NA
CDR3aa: CASSGGVSYEQYF
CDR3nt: TGTGCCAGCTCAGGGGGAGTCTCCTACGAGCAGTACTTC

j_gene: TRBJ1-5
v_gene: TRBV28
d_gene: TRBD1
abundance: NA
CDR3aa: CASSDRDYSNQPQHF
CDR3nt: TGTGCCAGCAGTGACAGGGATTATAGCAATCAGCCCCAGCATTTT

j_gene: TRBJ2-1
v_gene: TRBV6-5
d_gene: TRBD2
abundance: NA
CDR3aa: CASSFLLAGDNNEQFF
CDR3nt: TGTGCCAGCAGTTTCTTACTAGCGGGGGATAACAATGAGCAGTTCTTC

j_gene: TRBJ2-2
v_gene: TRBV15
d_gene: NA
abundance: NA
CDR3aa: CATSRGWEAGELFF
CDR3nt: TGTGCCACCAGCAGAGGATGGGAGGCCGGGGAGCTGTTTTTT

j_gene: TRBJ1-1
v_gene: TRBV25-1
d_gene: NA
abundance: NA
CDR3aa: CASSESAGRLTEAFF
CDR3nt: TGTGCCAGCAGTGAATCGGCGGGCCGGCTCACTGAAGCTTTCTTT

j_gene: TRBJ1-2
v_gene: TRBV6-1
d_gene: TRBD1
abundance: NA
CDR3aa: CASSPGTGYARGYTF
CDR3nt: TGTGCCAGCAGCCCCGGGACAGGGTACGCGCGTGGCTACACCTTC

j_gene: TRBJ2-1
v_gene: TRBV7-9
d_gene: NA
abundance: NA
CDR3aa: CASSSMGQNSYNEQFF
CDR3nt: TGTGCCAGCAGCTCAATGGGGCAGAATTCCTACAATGAGCAGTTCTTC

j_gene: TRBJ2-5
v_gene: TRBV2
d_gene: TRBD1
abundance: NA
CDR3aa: CASRSDRGTQETRYF
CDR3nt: TGTGCCAGCAGATCGGACAGGGGGACACAAGAGACCCGGTACTTC

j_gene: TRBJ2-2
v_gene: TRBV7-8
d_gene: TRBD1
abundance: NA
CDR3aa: CASSLWEWTGHPTGELFF
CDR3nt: TGTGCCAGCAGCTTATGGGAATGGACAGGGCACCCCACCGGGGAGCTGTTTTTT

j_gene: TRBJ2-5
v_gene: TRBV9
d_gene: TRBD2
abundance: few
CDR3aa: CASSGKWLAGAPGETQYF
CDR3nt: TGTGCCAGCAGCGGGAAATGGCTAGCGGGAGCCCCAGGGGAGACCCAGTACTTC

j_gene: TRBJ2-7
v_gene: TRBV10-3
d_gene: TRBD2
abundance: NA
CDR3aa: CATWRGEGSYEQYF
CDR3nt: TGTGCCACCTGGCGGGGGGAGGGCTCCTACGAGCAGTACTTC

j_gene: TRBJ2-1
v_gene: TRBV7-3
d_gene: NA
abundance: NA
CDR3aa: CASSFSPMAGLIDNEQFF
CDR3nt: TGTGCCAGCAGCTTCAGCCCAATGGCGGGACTTATCGACAATGAGCAGTTCTTC

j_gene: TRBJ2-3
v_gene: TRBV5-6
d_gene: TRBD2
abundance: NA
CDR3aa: CASSLLAGFQDTQYF
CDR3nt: TGTGCCAGCAGCTTACTAGCGGGGTTTCAGGATACGCAGTATTTT

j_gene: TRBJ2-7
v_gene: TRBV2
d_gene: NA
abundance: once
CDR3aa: CASSDPVGQGNEQYF
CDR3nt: TGTGCCAGCAGTGACCCTGTAGGGCAGGGCAACGAGCAGTACTTC

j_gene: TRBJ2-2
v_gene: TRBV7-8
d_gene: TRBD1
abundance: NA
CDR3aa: CASRGTGRNTGELFF
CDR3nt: TGTGCCAGCAGGGGGACAGGGAGGAACACCGGGGAGCTGTTTTTT

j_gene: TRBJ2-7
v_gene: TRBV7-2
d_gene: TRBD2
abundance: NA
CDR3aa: CASSPAGTSDYEQYF
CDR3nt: TGTGCCAGCAGCCCGGCCGGGACTAGCGACTACGAGCAGTACTTC

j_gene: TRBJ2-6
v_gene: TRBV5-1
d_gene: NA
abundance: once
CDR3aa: CASQDLFLAGANVLTF
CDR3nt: TGCGCCAGCCAGGACCTTTTTCTAGCCGGGGCCAACGTCCTGACTTTC

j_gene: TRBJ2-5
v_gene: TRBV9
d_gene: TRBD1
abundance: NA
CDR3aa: CASSATGMVETQYF
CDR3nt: TGTGCCAGCAGCGCGACAGGGATGGTAGAGACCCAGTACTTC

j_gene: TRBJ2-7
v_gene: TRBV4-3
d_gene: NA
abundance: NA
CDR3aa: CASSQAALGTGQLYEQYF
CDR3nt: TGCGCCAGCAGCCAAGCTGCCCTGGGCACGGGACAACTCTACGAGCAGTACTTC

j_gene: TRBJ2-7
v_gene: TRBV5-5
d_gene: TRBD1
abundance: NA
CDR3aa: CASSSYRGREQYF
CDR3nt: TGTGCCAGCAGCTCCTACAGGGGGCGCGAGCAGTACTTC

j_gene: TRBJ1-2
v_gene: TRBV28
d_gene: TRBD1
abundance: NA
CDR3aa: CASRGTGGIYGYTF
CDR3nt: TGTGCCAGCAGGGGGACAGGGGGGATATATGGCTACACCTTC

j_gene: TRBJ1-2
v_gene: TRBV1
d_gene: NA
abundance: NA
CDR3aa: CTSSQVRQGAVYGYTF
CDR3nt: TGCACCAGCAGCCAGGTACGACAGGGGGCAGTCTATGGCTACACCTTC

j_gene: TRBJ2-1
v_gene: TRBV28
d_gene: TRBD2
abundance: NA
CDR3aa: CASSLGTSGGGGRAVGNEQFF
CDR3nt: TGTGCCAGCAGTTTAGGGACATCTGGAGGGGGCGGGAGGGCCGTTGGGAATGAGCAGTTCTTC

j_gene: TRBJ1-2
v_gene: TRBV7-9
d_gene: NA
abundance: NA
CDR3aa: CSSSHRAVGYTF
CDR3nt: TGTTCCAGCAGCCACCGCGCTGTGGGCTACACCTTC

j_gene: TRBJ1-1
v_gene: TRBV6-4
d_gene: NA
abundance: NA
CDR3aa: CASSELRGTEAFF
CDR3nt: TGTGCCAGCAGTGAGCTAAGGGGCACTGAAGCTTTCTTT

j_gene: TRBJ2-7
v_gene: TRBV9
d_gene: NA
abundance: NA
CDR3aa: CASSVGTGARLEQYF
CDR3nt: TGTGCCAGCAGCGTAGGCACAGGCGCCAGGCTCGAGCAGTACTTC

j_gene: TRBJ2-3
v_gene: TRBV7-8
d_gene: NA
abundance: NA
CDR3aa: CASSLGRTTDTQYF
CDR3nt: TGTGCCAGCAGCTTGGGGAGGACAACAGATACGCAGTATTTT

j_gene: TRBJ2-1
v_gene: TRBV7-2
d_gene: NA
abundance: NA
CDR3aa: CASSLPGTHYNEQFF
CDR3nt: TGTGCCAGCAGCTTACCCGGGACTCACTACAATGAGCAGTTCTTC

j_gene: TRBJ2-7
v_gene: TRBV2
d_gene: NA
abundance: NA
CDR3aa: CASSVAYRGGEQYF
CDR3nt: TGTGCCAGCAGTGTCGCGTACAGGGGGGGCGAGCAGTACTTC

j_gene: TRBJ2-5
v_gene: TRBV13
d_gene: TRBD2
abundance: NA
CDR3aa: CASSPSGGTQETQYF
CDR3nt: TGTGCCAGCAGCCCTAGCGGGGGGACTCAAGAGACCCAGTACTTC

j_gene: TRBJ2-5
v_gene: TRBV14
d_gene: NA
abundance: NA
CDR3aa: CASSHSETQYF
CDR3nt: TGTGCCAGCAGCCACTCGGAGACCCAGTACTTC

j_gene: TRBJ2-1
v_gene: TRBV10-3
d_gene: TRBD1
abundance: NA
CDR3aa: CAIRDRGQYNEQFF
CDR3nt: TGTGCCATCAGGGACAGGGGCCAATACAATGAGCAGTTCTTC

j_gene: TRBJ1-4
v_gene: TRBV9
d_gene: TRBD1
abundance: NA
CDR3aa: CASSADRDSGNEKLFF
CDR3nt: TGTGCCAGCAGCGCTGACAGGGACTCTGGTAATGAAAAACTGTTTTTT

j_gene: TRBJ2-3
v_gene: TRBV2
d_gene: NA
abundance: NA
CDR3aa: CASSGTRGTVF
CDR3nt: TGTGCCAGCAGTGGGACTAGGGGGACTGTATTT

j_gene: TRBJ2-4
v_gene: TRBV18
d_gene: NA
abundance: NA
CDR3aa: CASSPRTGGERGEYIQYF
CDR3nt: TGTGCCAGCTCACCAAGGACCGGAGGGGAGCGAGGGGAATACATTCAGTACTTC

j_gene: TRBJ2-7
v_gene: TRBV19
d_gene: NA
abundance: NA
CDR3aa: CASSTGGSYEQYF
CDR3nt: TGTGCCAGTAGTACCGGGGGATCCTACGAGCAGTACTTC

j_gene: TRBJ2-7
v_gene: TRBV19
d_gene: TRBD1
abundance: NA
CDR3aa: CASSITPTGVHYEQYF
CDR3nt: TGTGCCAGTAGTATAACCCCAACAGGGGTGCACTACGAGCAGTACTTC

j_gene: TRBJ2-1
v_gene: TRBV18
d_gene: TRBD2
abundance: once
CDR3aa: CASSPALAEGGVEQFF
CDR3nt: TGTGCCAGCTCACCAGCACTAGCGGAGGGGGGTGTCGAGCAGTTCTTC

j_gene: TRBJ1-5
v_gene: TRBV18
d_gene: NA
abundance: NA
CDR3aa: CATSQGSDQPQHF
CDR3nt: TGTGCCACCTCCCAGGGGTCCGATCAGCCCCAGCATTTT

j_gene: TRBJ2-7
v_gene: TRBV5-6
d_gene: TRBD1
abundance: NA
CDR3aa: CASSRDRVSYEQYF
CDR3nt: TGTGCCAGCAGCCGGGACAGGGTCTCCTACGAGCAGTACTTC

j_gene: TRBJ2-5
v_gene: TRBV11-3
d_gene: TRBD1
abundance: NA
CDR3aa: CASSSRQGEETQYF
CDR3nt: TGTGCCAGCAGCTCCCGACAGGGGGAAGAGACCCAGTACTTC

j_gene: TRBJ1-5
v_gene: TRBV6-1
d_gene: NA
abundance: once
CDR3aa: CASSEARGKGQPQHF
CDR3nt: TGTGCCAGCAGTGAAGCGCGGGGGAAGGGTCAGCCCCAGCATTTT

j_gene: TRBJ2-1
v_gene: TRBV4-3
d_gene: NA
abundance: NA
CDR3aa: CASSQDSGLTYNEQFF
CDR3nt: TGCGCCAGCAGCCAAGACTCGGGACTTACCTACAATGAGCAGTTCTTC

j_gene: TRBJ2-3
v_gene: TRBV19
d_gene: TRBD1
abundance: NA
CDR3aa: CASKRDRGTDTQYF
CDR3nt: TGTGCCAGTAAAAGGGACAGGGGCACAGATACGCAGTATTTT

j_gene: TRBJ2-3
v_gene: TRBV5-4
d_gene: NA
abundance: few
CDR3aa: CASSPVNTDTQYF
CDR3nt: TGTGCCAGCAGCCCCGTAAACACAGATACGCAGTATTTT

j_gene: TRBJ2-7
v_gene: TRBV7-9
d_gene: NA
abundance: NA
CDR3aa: CASSIIPQGGSYEQYF
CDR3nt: TGTGCCAGCAGCATAATCCCCCAGGGTGGTTCCTACGAGCAGTACTTC